The source of this T cell receptor beta chain is a study of regulatory T cells in long-lasting Graves disease. Points from the study as a whole: New patients shared around 1,000 public clonotypes, and persistent patients shared more, with 2,500 to 3,000.

Concerning this clonotype itself: Antigen unknown.

Relying on iRepertoire HTBI primers and Arm-PCR of CDR3 regions, the team built TCR beta libraries. TCRdb recomputed calls from the multiplex PCR reads with MiXCR, one row per CDR3 protein. Of 350,000 to 450,000 distinct CDR3 sequences in the sample, 12% were seen once. The germline V gene encodes CDR1 MGHRA and CDR2 YSYEKL. CDR3 length equals 20 residues. V lost 5 bases and J lost 2; bases outside the gene matches: 16. The sample's time point: newly diagnosed GD, antithyroid drugs for less than 3 months. Making the TCR library involved RNA that had been extracted from PBMCs. Clinicians diagnosed Graves' disease using American Thyroid Association guidelines. These data also featured in a second study, about T cells in Graves' hyperthyroidism and ophthalmopathy. Per that paper: In the first-round RT-PCR of the TCR CDR3, the HTBI primer set was used. A 13 V-J model separated ophthalmopathy from stable hyperthyroidism.

The chain employs TRBV4-1 and TRBJ2-3, with 13 bases identical to TRBD2. This material consisted of peripheral blood mononuclear cells (PBMCs), taken at new diagnosis, from a patient treated with antithyroid drugs. This sequence originates from a woman in her late teens or twenties with Graves disease. The DNA for the CDR3 is TGCGCCAGCAGCGGACGACGGACGGCCGGGACTAGCGGGGCCACAGATACGCAGTATTTT. It yields the protein CASSGRRTAGTSGATDTQYF.